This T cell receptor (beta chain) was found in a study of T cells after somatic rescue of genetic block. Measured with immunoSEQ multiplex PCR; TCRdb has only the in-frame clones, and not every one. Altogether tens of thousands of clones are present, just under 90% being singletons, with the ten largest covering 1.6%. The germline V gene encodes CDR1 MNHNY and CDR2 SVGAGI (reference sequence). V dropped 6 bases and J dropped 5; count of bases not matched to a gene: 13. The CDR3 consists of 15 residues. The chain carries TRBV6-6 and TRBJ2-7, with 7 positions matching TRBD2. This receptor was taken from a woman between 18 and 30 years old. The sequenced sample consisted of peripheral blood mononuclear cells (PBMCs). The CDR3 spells CASRHPARELDEQYF. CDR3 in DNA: TGTGCCAGCAGGCACCCGGCGCGGGAGCTGGACGAGCAGTACTTC.